Sequencing of this TCR beta chain was carried out in a study of blood T cell repertoires in COVID-19 (TCRdb year 2020). Study-wide context: Samples covering the acute and convalescent phases of COVID-19 were provided by collaborators in the United States, Italy and Spain. The dataset comprised deeply sampled blood TCRbeta repertoires from subjects exposed to, actively infected with, or recovered from COVID-19. Sample metadata almost always included a de-identified subject ID, COVID-19 status, age in years and sex. HLA class I and class II types, where available, came from metadata supplied by the sample provider rather than from assay-based typing. Samples were obtained from the ongoing ImmuneRACE study (first 160 participants) and from about 1,300 subjects provided by 6 global collaborators. The material from the prospective study consisted of cDNA or gDNA derived from T cells, B-cell-depleted T cells, or PBMCs. The repertoires were released in a freely available public database meant as a resource for research on the immune response to SARS-CoV-2. Beyond this particular receptor, the publication reports: How much clinical and demographic metadata was included differed by source and by participant, and the metadata was provided uncurated.

A word on this clone: It lacks a known antigen. Per-nucleotide qualities are absent, and no much larger clonotype sits a single base away.

The immunoSEQ Assay, a bias-controlled multiplex PCR, was used to amplify TCRbeta CDR3 regions from genomic DNA. Turning to the authors' computational methods: The number of nucleated cells in each sample was estimated by amplification of reference gene primers within the assay. To quantify the absolute abundance of each unique TCRbeta CDR3 rearrangement, sequence reads were collapsed and filtered. For each sample, productive Simpson clonality was calculated as the square root of Simpson's diversity index across productive rearrangements. TCRdb provides this immuneACCESS table in a form limited to in-frame rearrangements. Some clones are lacking; in checked studies, under half of them reflect an unresolved V gene, and why the rest are absent is not known. The V and J calls and the clone size are those of that table, but D and trimming were determined from the DNA. This sample lists about 300,000 clones; just over 85% were detected once. Roughly 4% of the sample rests with the top ten.

Participants in the prospective study were enrolled through a virtual design, were aged roughly 18 to 100 years, and lived in 20 to 30 United States geographic areas. To assign participants to cohorts, the prospective study relied on clinical history that participants themselves reported in a screening survey and a study questionnaire. For ImmuneRACE Cohort 3, a participant was defined as recovered based on two consecutive negative NP/OP PCR tests, clearance by a healthcare professional, or resolution of symptoms. Mobile phlebotomists in the prospective study collected whole blood, serum and a nasopharyngeal or oropharyngeal swab from every participant. Additional blood draws and questionnaires over an approximately 2-month period could optionally be provided by prospective study participants. Before DNA extraction, prospective study blood samples were shipped either frozen or at room temperature.

Its CDR3 holds 15 amino acids, cysteine through phenylalanine. Only the CDR3 part of the read is kept: 45 bases, read in frame from the first base. Deletion took 0 bases off V and 6 bases off J, with a span of 12 bases between the germline ends. Sequences MNHEY (CDR1) and SVGAGI (CDR2) are obtained from the germline V gene. This chain is built from TRBV6-5 and TRBJ1-3, with the D gene call left open. The sample comprised PBMCs or T cells enriched from blood (not recorded which). The clonotype comes from a man aged 25 to 40 who had recovered from COVID-19. The CDR3 protein sequence reads: CASSYSSGLQNTIYF. At the DNA level, the sequence is TGTGCCAGCAGTTACTCGAGCGGACTTCAAAACACCATATATTTT.